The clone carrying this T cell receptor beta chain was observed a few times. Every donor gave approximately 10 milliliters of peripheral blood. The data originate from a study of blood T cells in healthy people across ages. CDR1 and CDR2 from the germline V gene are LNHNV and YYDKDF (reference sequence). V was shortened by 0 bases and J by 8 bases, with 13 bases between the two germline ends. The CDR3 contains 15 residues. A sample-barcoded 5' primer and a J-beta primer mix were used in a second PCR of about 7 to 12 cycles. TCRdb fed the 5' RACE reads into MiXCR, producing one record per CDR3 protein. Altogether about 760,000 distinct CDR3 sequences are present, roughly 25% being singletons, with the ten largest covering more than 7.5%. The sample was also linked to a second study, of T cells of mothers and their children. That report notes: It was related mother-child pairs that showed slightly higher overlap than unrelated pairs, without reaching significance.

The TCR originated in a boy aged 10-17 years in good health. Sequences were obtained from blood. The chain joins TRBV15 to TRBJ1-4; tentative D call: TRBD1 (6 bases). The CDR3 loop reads CATSRDRGRREKLFF. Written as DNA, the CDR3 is TGTGCCACCAGCAGAGACAGGGGACGGCGGGAAAAACTGTTTTTT.